A selection of T cell receptor beta chains follows, all from one sample in a study of blood T cell repertoires in COVID-19. Data came from immunoSEQ multiplex PCR; TCRdb stores just in-frame clones and leaves some out. Of just over 350,000 clones in the sample, less than 90% were seen once. Sequencing was carried out using PBMCs or T cells enriched from blood (not recorded which). The receptors shown here come from a woman aged 25 to 39 who had recovered from COVID-19. Both conserved end residues are part of each CDR3. Each record gives: J gene, V gene, D gene, clone size, CDR3 protein, CDR3 DNA. The D gene is left open where the match is weak. A clone size is listed for some rows: how often the clone was seen (once, few, many), or a class if it is expanded.

>TRBJ1-3|TRBV29-1|.|.
CSVEVAGAGNTIYF
TGCAGCGTTGAAGTGGCAGGGGCTGGAAACACCATATATTTT
>TRBJ1-4|TRBV27|.|.
CASSLGLEGEKLFF
TGTGCCAGCAGTTTGGGACTGGAGGGCGAAAAACTGTTTTTT
>TRBJ1-5|TRBV6-5|TRBD1|once
CASSYKQGRNQPQHF
TGTGCCAGCAGTTATAAACAGGGGCGAAATCAGCCCCAGCATTTT
>TRBJ1-6|TRBV2|.|once
CAVGQILDSPLHF
TGTGCCGTAGGACAGATCCTCGATTCACCCCTCCACTTT
>TRBJ2-1|TRBV11-3|.|.
CASSLTSLDEQFF
TGTGCCAGCAGCTTAACTAGCCTCGATGAGCAGTTCTTC
>TRBJ1-1|TRBV11-2|TRBD1|.
CASSLEGTGGERTEAFF
TGTGCCAGCAGCTTAGAGGGGACAGGGGGCGAAAGGACTGAAGCTTTCTTT
>TRBJ2-3|TRBV14|TRBD2|.
CASSRRPSGSVGDTQYF
TGTGCCAGCAGCCGACGGCCTAGCGGGAGCGTGGGGGATACGCAGTATTTT
>TRBJ2-3|TRBV20-1|TRBD2|.
CSASGSGSGTDTQYF
TGCAGTGCTAGTGGCAGCGGGAGTGGAACAGATACGCAGTATTTT
>TRBJ2-4|TRBV25-1|.|once
CASREGAKNIQYF
TGTGCCAGCAGGGAGGGGGCCAAAAACATTCAGTACTTC
>TRBJ2-7|TRBV6-5|TRBD1|once
CASSYSSGQGSYEQYF
TGTGCCAGCAGTTATAGTTCCGGACAGGGATCCTACGAGCAGTACTTC
>TRBJ2-3|TRBV6-4|TRBD2|many
CASSDNSGGADTQYF
TGTGCCAGCAGTGACAATAGCGGGGGGGCAGATACGCAGTATTTT
>TRBJ2-1|TRBV6-5|.|.
CASSYDRHNEQFF
TGTGCCAGCAGTTACGACAGGCACAATGAGCAGTTCTTC
>TRBJ1-4|TRBV7-9|.|.
CASSLAQGEKLFF
TGTGCCAGCAGCTTAGCGCAGGGCGAAAAACTGTTTTTT
>TRBJ2-3|TRBV15|.|.
CATGQGMRLAGTDTQYF
TGTGCCACTGGACAGGGAATGAGACTAGCGGGCACAGATACGCAGTATTTT
>TRBJ1-5|TRBV7-8|.|.
CASSFGPSQPQHF
TGTGCCAGCAGCTTTGGCCCTTCCCAGCCCCAGCATTTT
>TRBJ1-2|TRBV21-1|.|.
CASSNPGTGFYGYTF
TGTGCCAGCAGCAACCCGGGGACAGGTTTCTATGGCTACACCTTC
>TRBJ2-7|TRBV11-2|.|.
CASRSQGPEQYF
TGTGCCAGCAGATCCCAGGGTCCCGAGCAGTACTTC
>TRBJ2-7|TRBV4-2|TRBD2|.
CASSQAGGPHEQYF
TGTGCCAGCAGCCAAGCGGGAGGGCCCCACGAGCAGTACTTC
>TRBJ2-1|TRBV19|.|.
CASTRGGYEQFF
TGTGCCAGTACAAGGGGGGGTTATGAGCAGTTCTTC
>TRBJ2-1|TRBV5-8|TRBD1|.
CASSFDRGLAYNEQFF
TGTGCCAGCAGCTTTGACAGGGGCCTGGCCTACAATGAGCAGTTCTTC
>TRBJ1-2|TRBV19|.|.
CASSSNREGYTF
TGTGCCAGTAGTTCTAACAGGGAGGGCTACACCTTC
>TRBJ2-1|TRBV6-5|TRBD1|.
CASRADRGPYNEQFF
TGTGCCAGCAGAGCCGACAGGGGGCCCTACAATGAGCAGTTCTTC
>TRBJ2-3|TRBV5-1|.|.
CASSLVGSARTQYF
TGCGCCAGCAGCTTGGTTGGTAGCGCCCGAACGCAGTATTTT
>TRBJ2-5|TRBV18|.|.
CASSPRRAGAETQYF
TGTGCCAGCTCACCACGGCGTGCAGGGGCGGAGACCCAGTACTTC
>TRBJ2-3|TRBV9|TRBD2|once
CASSVVGRAGGTDTQYF
TGTGCCAGCAGCGTAGTTGGAAGAGCGGGGGGAACAGATACGCAGTATTTT
>TRBJ1-4|TRBV5-4|.|few
CASSLDRGLNEKLFF
TGTGCCAGCAGCTTGGATCGGGGACTTAATGAAAAACTGTTTTTT
>TRBJ2-7|TRBV7-8|.|once
CASSLSLATTYEQYF
TGTGCCAGCAGCTTAAGCCTAGCGACTACCTACGAGCAGTACTTC
>TRBJ1-1|TRBV6-5|.|few
CASSYSKPTVPTEAFF
TGTGCCAGCAGTTACTCAAAACCGACAGTCCCCACTGAAGCTTTCTTT
>TRBJ1-2|TRBV6-5|.|.
CASSYGGNYGYTF
TGTGCCAGCAGTTATGGCGGTAACTATGGCTACACCTTC
>TRBJ2-7|TRBV3-1/TRBV3-2|TRBD1|once
CASSQEDRGGEQYF
TGTGCCAGCAGCCAAGAGGACAGGGGAGGCGAGCAGTACTTC
>TRBJ2-7|TRBV28|.|.
CATQVEGYEQYF
TGTGCCACCCAGGTTGAAGGCTACGAGCAGTACTTC
>TRBJ2-6|TRBV27|.|.
CASTWGNSGANVLTF
TGTGCCAGCACCTGGGGCAACTCTGGGGCCAACGTCCTGACTTTC
>TRBJ1-2|TRBV2|TRBD1|.
CASRADDRAVGYTF
TGTGCCAGCAGGGCCGACGACAGGGCCGTTGGGTACACCTTC
>TRBJ2-3|TRBV9|.|.
CASSLGVGGTASTDTQYF
TGTGCCAGCAGCCTTGGAGTGGGGGGAACAGCTAGCACAGATACGCAGTATTTT
>TRBJ1-4|TRBV10-3|.|.
CAISPNRVRSEKLFF
TGTGCCATCAGCCCAAACAGGGTTAGAAGTGAAAAACTGTTTTTT
>TRBJ2-2|TRBV7-8|TRBD2|.
CASSSRRGAGELFF
TGTGCCAGCAGCTCTAGGCGGGGGGCCGGGGAGCTGTTTTTT
>TRBJ2-3|TRBV19|.|.
CASSSARAGTDTQYF
TGTGCCAGTAGTTCGGCTAGAGCGGGCACAGATACGCAGTATTTT
>TRBJ2-7|TRBV27|.|few
CASFTRWGGQLYEQYF
TGTGCCAGCTTTACCCGTTGGGGTGGACAGCTATACGAGCAGTACTTC
>TRBJ1-4|TRBV28|.|.
CASNEDSNEKLFF
TGTGCCAGCAACGAGGACAGTAATGAAAAACTGTTTTTT
>TRBJ1-2|TRBV4-1|TRBD1|.
CASSLMGPDRGVFGYTF
TGCGCCAGCAGCTTAATGGGACCGGACAGGGGAGTGTTTGGCTACACCTTC
>TRBJ2-1|TRBV27|TRBD2|.
CASSLKGTSLYNEQFF
TGTGCCAGCAGCCTAAAAGGGACTAGCCTATACAATGAGCAGTTCTTC
>TRBJ2-7|TRBV6-5|TRBD2|few
CASSWSWAAGDWYF
TGTGCCAGCAGCTGGTCTTGGGCGGCGGGAGATTGGTACTTC
>TRBJ2-2|TRBV5-1|.|.
CASSYGRVSGELFF
TGCGCCAGCAGCTACGGGAGAGTCTCCGGGGAGCTGTTTTTT
>TRBJ1-1|TRBV6-2/TRBV6-3|.|.
CASSGQVNTEAFF
TGTGCCAGCAGTGGCCAGGTGAACACTGAAGCTTTCTTT
>TRBJ2-7|TRBV19|.|.
CASSIDGTYEQYF
TGTGCCAGTAGTATAGACGGGACTTACGAGCAGTACTTC
>TRBJ1-1|TRBV19|.|once
CASSIRGTEAFF
TGTGCCAGTAGTATTAGAGGGACTGAAGCTTTCTTT
>TRBJ1-2|TRBV10-3|TRBD1|.
CAISLRDRGPKNYGYTF
TGTGCCATCAGCCTCCGGGACAGGGGGCCGAAGAACTATGGCTACACCTTC
>TRBJ1-5|TRBV19|TRBD1|.
CASSFRDRYNQPQHF
TGTGCCAGTAGTTTCCGGGACAGGTACAATCAGCCCCAGCATTTT
>TRBJ2-2|TRBV7-6|.|few
CASSLLQGTNTGELFF
TGTGCCAGCAGCTTACTGCAGGGTACGAACACCGGGGAGCTGTTTTTT
>TRBJ2-1|TRBV6-5|TRBD2|.
CASSSRGAGGEHEQFF
TGTGCCAGCAGTTCCCGCGGAGCGGGGGGCGAGCATGAGCAGTTCTTC
>TRBJ2-5|TRBV6-2/TRBV6-3|.|.
CASSYGAAQETQYF
TGTGCCAGCAGTTACGGGGCAGCCCAAGAGACCCAGTACTTC
>TRBJ2-7|TRBV7-9|TRBD1|.
CASSKSTGIYEQYF
TGTGCCAGCAGCAAATCGACAGGGATATACGAGCAGTACTTC
>TRBJ2-6|TRBV15|TRBD1|once
CATSGGRDSVYSGANVLTF
TGTGCCACCAGCGGAGGACGGGACAGTGTTTACTCTGGGGCCAACGTCCTGACTTTC